The next 28 T cell receptor beta chains were all read from a single sample in a study of cytomegalovirus exposure and HLA in healthy donors (dated by TCRdb to 2015 to 2018). Library method: the immunoSEQ multiplex PCR assay. For the multiplex PCR, a mixture combining 60 forward primers for TCR Vbeta segments and 13 reverse primers for TCR Jbeta segments was used. TCRdb retrieved this table from immuneACCESS and kept in-frame rearrangements only. Not all clones are present; in checked studies, unresolved V genes account for under half, and no reason is known for the remainder. The sample table contains roughly 110,000 clones; only one count was recorded for approximately 70% of them. The ten largest make up about 0.84% of the sample. Sequencing was performed on PBMCs. The receptor source for this set is a boy between 10 and 17 years old in good health and CMV-seronegative.

There are a few counts of this clone. CDR3 nucleotides: TGTGCCAGTGGGGCGGGGGGGCCCCAGCATTTT. Its protein is CASGAGGPQHF. V is TRBV27 and J is TRBJ1-5; D might be TRBD1 (5 bases). The CDR3 length is 11 residues. Trimming pared 9 bases from V and 9 bases from J, leaving 12 bases between. The V gene's germline CDR1 is MNHEY and CDR2 SMNVEV (reference sequence).

This clone appeared a single time. One end of the junction does not line up with germline, which may come from a read error. The gene calls are TRBV7-3 and TRBJ2-1; TRBD1 agrees at 10 bases. This CDR3 is 14 amino acids long. The germline V gene has CDR1 SGHTA and CDR2 FQGTGA. This chain's CDR3 is CTSSRGQGHDEQFF. CDR3 nucleotides: TGTACCAGCAGCAGGGGACAGGGGCATGATGAGCAGTTCTTC.

This clone has only a few counts. The rearrangement joins TRBV30 to TRBJ1-5; a weak D match, TRBD1 (6 bases). The V and J ends lost 2 bases and 3 bases respectively, with 14 bases between them. Germline V gene data show CDR1 as GTSNPN and CDR2 as SVGIG (reference sequence). CDR3 length: 15 amino acids. The CDR3, as DNA: TGTGCCTGGAGTAGAGGGCAGGGGTACAATCAGCCCCAGCATTTT. This sequence encodes CAWSRGQGYNQPQHF.

This chain uses TRBV6-5 with TRBJ1-1, with D hard to call. From germline, CDR1 is MNHEY and CDR2 SVGAGI. The ends were cut back, 6 bases at V and 2 bases at J, with 13 bases in the middle. The CDR3 loop spans 14 amino acids. The CDR3 sequence: CASRPVGRNTEAFF. CDR3 sequence (DNA): TGTGCCAGCAGGCCAGTGGGGAGAAACACTGAAGCTTTCTTT.

The chain recombines TRBV7-9 with TRBJ2-1; 9 bases are a match to TRBD2. Per germline, CDR1 SEHNR and CDR2 FQNEAQ (reference sequence). The CDR3 runs to 16 residues. V lost 4 bases and J lost 5; bases outside the gene matches: 9. The CDR3 loop reads CASSSSTSGSNNEQFF. As DNA, the CDR3 is TGTGCCAGCAGCTCTTCGACTAGCGGATCCAACAATGAGCAGTTCTTC.

This clone was seen more than once but under ten times. The chain is built from TRBV7-2 and TRBJ2-3; D perhaps matches TRBD2 (5 bases). V was clipped by 1 base and J by 8 bases, with 13 bases between them. CDR1 and CDR2 from the germline V gene are SGHTA and FQGNSA. The CDR3 runs to 14 residues. The CDR3 sequence: CASSLEGARATQYF. The CDR3, as DNA: TGTGCCAGCAGCTTAGAGGGAGCGCGGGCTACGCAGTATTTT.

This rearrangement joins TRBV5-8 to TRBJ1-2, with 8 bases fitting TRBD1. The J segment lost 2 bases and the V segment lost 4 bases, leaving 7 bases of the junction unmatched. The CDR3 covers 15 residues. Germline values: CDR1 SGHTS, CDR2 YDEGEE. The CDR3 nucleotides read TGTGCCAGCAGCCCCGGAAGACAGGGGAACTATGGCTACACCTTC. Its protein is CASSPGRQGNYGYTF.

This clone was seen only a few times. The CDR3 protein is CASSWGGLRAGTDTQYF. CDR3 in DNA: TGTGCCAGCAGCTGGGGGGGCCTCCGGGCGGGCACAGATACGCAGTATTTT. The rearrangement links TRBV5-6 to TRBJ2-3; possibly TRBD2 for D (7 bases). Trimming left V 3 bases short and J 1 base short, with 18 bases between. Germline loops: CDR1 SGHDT, CDR2 YYEEEE. The CDR3 is 17 amino acids.

This sequence joins TRBV6-7 and TRBJ2-1; TRBD2 matches 7 bases. TRBV6-7 falls under the ORF class, with uncertain function. CDR3 length equals 16 residues. The V segment lost 0 bases and the J segment 5 bases; nucleotides outside the gene matches: 7. In nucleotides, the CDR3 is TGTGCCAGCAGTTACTCTCTAGCGGAAATTAACAATGAGCAGTTCTTC. Protein product: CASSYSLAEINNEQFF.

About this clone: The junction differs from germline at one of its ends, possibly a read error. The DNA for the CDR3 is TGTGCCAGCAGCCAGACAATGAACAGTGAAGCTTTCTTT. It translates to CASSQTMNSEAFF. This chain connects TRBV14 to TRBJ1-1, with no clear D. In germline, CDR1 is SGHDN, CDR2 FVKESK. This CDR3 has 13 residues.

The gene calls are TRBV4-3 and TRBJ2-7; TRBD2 matches at 9 bases. V gave up 5 bases and J gave up 6 bases; unmatched junction bases: 17. Germline CDR1 is LGHNA and CDR2 is YSLEER. This CDR3 contains 17 residues. CDR3 in DNA: TGCGCCAGCAGCGGGGGAAGGGGAGCGGGGGGCGGTATCGAGCAGTACTTC. This codes for CASSGGRGAGGGIEQYF.

The chain employs TRBV30 and TRBJ2-5; 7 bases are shared with TRBD1. Germline V CDR1 and CDR2: GTSNPN, SVGIG (reference sequence). With V trimmed by 5 bases and J by 2 bases, 5 bases remained unmatched. The CDR3 is 13 residues long. The CDR3 loop reads CAWGNRGQETQYF. In nucleotides, the CDR3 is TGTGCCTGGGGTAACAGGGGACAAGAGACCCAGTACTTC.

This clone occurred once. The rearrangement uses TRBV21-1 and TRBJ2-7; the tabulated D call, TRBD2, remains unverified against the DNA. TRBV21-1 is listed as a pseudogene. The CDR3 length is 12 residues. The CDR3 here is CASTNSGTSGRV. The CDR3 bases are TGTGCCAGCACAAATTCCGGGACTAGCGGGAGGGTC.

The rearrangement joins TRBV6-1 to TRBJ1-5; no definite D call. This CDR3 has 14 residues. V was clipped by 0 bases and J by 3 bases, with 6 bases between them. Germline V gene sequence: CDR1 MNHNS, CDR2 SASEGT. In DNA form, the CDR3 reads TGTGCCAGCAGTGAAGCGGCCTCCAATCAGCCCCAGCATTTT. Amino acids: CASSEAASNQPQHF.

The chain employs TRBV14 and TRBJ1-4; no reliable D call. CDR1 and CDR2 (germline): SGHDN, FVKESK. Trimming left V 6 bases short and J 8 bases short, with 10 bases between. The CDR3 runs 12 residues. The CDR3 bases are TGTGCCAGCAGTCTTACTAGGGAAAAACTGTTTTTT. It yields the protein CASSLTREKLFF.

This clone was observed a handful of times. This sequence joins TRBV19 and TRBJ2-5; D is ambiguous. Germline assignment: CDR1 LNHDA and CDR2 SQIVND (reference sequence). Trimming removed 1 base at V and 1 base at J, with 10 bases between. The CDR3 runs 15 residues. In DNA, the CDR3 is TGTGCCAGTAGTATAGGGTGGGCCATCCAAGAGACCCAGTACTTC. It yields the protein CASSIGWAIQETQYF.

This clone was recorded once. The V and J genes are TRBV7-9 and TRBJ2-3; TRBD2 might be the D (7 bases). V was shortened by 5 bases and J by 3 bases, with 18 bases between the two germline ends. Germline CDR1 and CDR2: SEHNR and FQNEAQ (reference sequence). The CDR3 covers 16 residues. The CDR3 loop is CASSPVGGAGTDTQYF. The CDR3 region has the DNA TGTGCCAGCAGCCCTGTGGGGGGGGCTGGGACAGATACGCAGTATTTT.

The chain recombines TRBV11-2 with TRBJ1-5; 9 bases line up with TRBD1. There are 18 residues in the CDR3. The trim removed 4 bases at V and 1 base at J, leaving 11 bases unmatched. CDR1 is SGHAT, CDR2 FQNNGV, per germline. As DNA, the CDR3 is TGTGCCAGCAGCTCATCACCTGGGACAGGGACCAGCAATCAGCCCCAGCATTTT. This gives the protein CASSSSPGTGTSNQPQHF.

The chain joins TRBV7-8 to TRBJ2-5; 8 positions agree with TRBD1. V dropped 2 bases and J dropped 4; count of bases not matched to a gene: 9. The length of the CDR3 is 16 residues. Germline CDR1 is SGHVS and CDR2 is FQNEAQ. CDR3 amino acids: CASSLSNRGFLETQYF. The CDR3 DNA follows: TGTGCCAGCAGCTTAAGTAACAGGGGGTTTTTAGAGACCCAGTACTTC.

This chain's CDR3 is CASSLSGGGTEAFF. The DNA of the CDR3 is TGTGCCAGCAGCCTAAGCGGCGGCGGCACTGAAGCTTTCTTT. V is TRBV9 and J is TRBJ1-1; D not resolved. The CDR3 is 14 amino acids. The V gene's germline CDR1 is SGDLS and CDR2 YYNGEE. The V end lost 4 bases, the J end lost 4 bases, and 14 bases lay between the germline ends. The full variable domain, with the rest looked up from reference TRBV9 and TRBJ1-1, is DSGVTQTPKHLITATGQRVTLRCSPRSGDLSVYWYQQSLDQGLQFLIQYYNGEERAKGNILERFSAQQFPDLHSELNLSSLELGDSALYFCASSLSGGGTEAFFGQGTRLTVV.

The chain joins TRBV10-3 to TRBJ2-3; TRBD1 aligns across 8 bases. J was trimmed by 4 bases and V by 2 bases; bases with no gene match: 5. The CDR3 has 15 amino acids. Germline loops: CDR1 ENHRY, CDR2 SYGVKD. CDR3 coding DNA: TGTGCCATCAGTGAGCCAGGGGGCTTGCCAGATACGCAGTATTTT. It yields the protein CAISEPGGLPDTQYF.

Remarks on this clone: The junction shows a germline mismatch at one end, possibly a read error. This sequence joins TRBV28 and TRBJ2-5; TRBD2 aligns across 8 bases. Germline loops: CDR1 MDHEN, CDR2 SYDVKM. The CDR3 is 12 amino acids. CDR3 nucleotide sequence: TGTGCCAGCAGTTTCCCGGCGGGGGGCCGGAACTTC. This translates into CASSFPAGGRNF.

The chain recombines TRBV4-1 with TRBJ1-3, with 7 bases lining up with TRBD1. The CDR3 has 19 residues. The germline V gene encodes CDR1 MGHRA and CDR2 YSYEKL. V shed 3 bases, J shed 7 bases, and the junction held 21 bases outside the gene matches. The chain's CDR3 is CASSQPPGTQGERRNTIYF. The CDR3 bases are TGCGCCAGCAGCCAGCCCCCCGGGACCCAGGGGGAAAGGCGGAACACCATATATTTT.

The CDR3 sequence: CASSSNRGPNYGYTF. The CDR3, as DNA: TGTGCCAGCAGTTCAAACAGGGGACCTAACTATGGCTACACCTTC. The rearrangement links TRBV2 to TRBJ1-2; 7 bases are a match to TRBD1. Losses at the gene ends were 5 bases for V and 0 bases for J; bases not matched to a gene: 6. CDR3 length: 15 amino acids. Germline CDR1 reads SNHLY; CDR2 reads FYNNEI.

The chain combines TRBV15 with TRBJ2-7; 7 bases are a match to TRBD1. CDR1 LNHNV and CDR2 YYDKDF come from the germline V gene (reference sequence). V lost 3 bases and J lost 2; bases outside the gene matches: 7. The CDR3 covers 15 residues. The DNA of the CDR3 is TGTGCCACCAGCAGGGCCGGGACAGAGACCTACGAGCAGTACTTC. Translated, it gives CATSRAGTETYEQYF. Complete variable domain (other parts from reference TRBV15 and TRBJ2-7): DAMVIQNPRYQVTQFGKPVTLSCSQTLNHNVMYWYQQKSSQAPKLLFHYYDKDFNNEADTPDNFQSRRPNTSFCFLDIRSPGLGDTAMYLCATSRAGTETYEQYFGPGTRLTVT.

The chain employs TRBV5-4 and TRBJ1-4; 8 nucleotides match TRBD1. Germline CDR1 reads SGHNT; CDR2 reads YYREEE (reference sequence). This CDR3 contains 14 residues. V dropped 3 bases and J dropped 6; count of bases not matched to a gene: 4. In DNA form, the CDR3 reads TGTGCCAGCAGCTACAGGGGGAGTGATGAAAAACTGTTTTTT. This codes for CASSYRGSDEKLFF.

The rearrangement links TRBV2 to TRBJ2-6; D is perhaps TRBD2 (6 bases). CDR3 size: 12 residues. The V gene lost 6 bases and the J gene lost 11 bases, with 11 bases spanning the gap. Germline V lookup: CDR1 SNHLY, CDR2 FYNNEI. The DNA of the CDR3 is TGTGCCAGCAGCGCGCCGGGGGACGTCCTGACTTTC. Its translation is CASSAPGDVLTF.

The chain carries TRBV7-2 and TRBJ2-7, with D possibly matching TRBD2 (5 bases). Between the trimmed V and J ends, which lost 5 bases and 0 bases, there was a span of 11 bases. Per germline, CDR1 SGHTA and CDR2 FQGNSA. The CDR3 loop spans 14 amino acids. CDR3 sequence: CASSPDWNSYEQYF. As DNA, the CDR3 is TGTGCCAGCAGCCCGGACTGGAACTCCTACGAGCAGTACTTC.